Listed below are T cell receptor beta chains from one sample, sequenced in a study of blood T cell repertoires in COVID-19. The repertoire was sequenced with immunoSEQ multiplex PCR; TCRdb's copy has only in-frame clones and lacks some. The repertoire has 310,000 or so clones, more than 75% of them found once; the top ten carry roughly 1.6%. The sequenced material came from peripheral blood. The receptors were gathered from a woman aged 50 to 60 with acute or convalescent COVID-19. Each CDR3 is given with its conserved first and last residue. A D gene is named only where the DNA matches it firmly. Clone size is not always given. Where it is, it says once, few, many or a class for expanded clones.

V gene	clone size	J gene	D gene	CDR3 DNA	CDR3 protein
TRBV7-9	NA	TRBJ1-2	NA	TGTGCCAGCAGCCTCTCGATGGGCAACTATGGCTACACCTTC	CASSLSMGNYGYTF
TRBV6-1	NA	TRBJ1-1	NA	TGTGCCAGCAGTGAACTAGGGAACACTGAAGCTTTCTTT	CASSELGNTEAFF
TRBV24-1	once	TRBJ2-7	NA	TGTGCCACCAGTGATTCAGTATTCTCGACAAAACACTCCTACGAGCAGTACTTC	CATSDSVFSTKHSYEQYF
TRBV6-1	NA	TRBJ1-2	TRBD1	TGTGCCAGCAAGACAGGGATCTATGGCTACACCTTC	CASKTGIYGYTF
TRBV6-5	NA	TRBJ2-3	TRBD2	TGTGCCAGCAGTTACTCGCCATCGGGGGGATCAGATACGCAGTATTTT	CASSYSPSGGSDTQYF
TRBV5-1	NA	TRBJ1-5	TRBD1	TGCGCCAGCAGCCCCGGACAGGGGGCATTGCCCCAGCATTTT	CASSPGQGALPQHF
TRBV4-1	few	TRBJ2-2	TRBD1	TGCGCCAGCAGCCATCCGGGACAGCTCGGGGAGCTGTTTTTT	CASSHPGQLGELFF
TRBV7-2	NA	TRBJ1-1	NA	TGTGCCAGCAGCTCCTACACAGATTCGACTGAAGCTTTCTTT	CASSSYTDSTEAFF
TRBV7-7	NA	TRBJ2-7	TRBD1	TGTGCTAGCAGCCCCGACAGGGGTGGGGAGCAGTACTTC	CASSPDRGGEQYF
TRBV5-8	few	TRBJ2-7	TRBD1	TGTGCCAGCAGCTTGTTGGTGGGGACCGGGACAGTGACCTACGAGCAGTACTTC	CASSLLVGTGTVTYEQYF
TRBV5-1	NA	TRBJ2-1	TRBD1	TGCGCCAGCAGCTTGGGGACAGGATCCTCCTACAATGAGCAGTTCTTC	CASSLGTGSSYNEQFF
TRBV30	once	TRBJ1-4	NA	TGTGCCTGGAGTGTCTCCGACAGAAATGAAAAACTGTTTTTT	CAWSVSDRNEKLFF
TRBV7-7	NA	TRBJ2-2	NA	TGTGCCAGCAGCTTTTTACAGGGTGGTACCGGGGAGCTGTTTTTT	CASSFLQGGTGELFF
TRBV2	NA	TRBJ2-1	NA	TGTGCCAGCAGTAGGTGGGAGGGGGTTGAGCAGTTCTTC	CASSRWEGVEQFF
TRBV9	NA	TRBJ2-1	NA	TGTGCCAGCAGCGTAGTGGGGGGAGTTAACAATGAGCAGTTCTTC	CASSVVGGVNNEQFF
TRBV9	once	TRBJ2-1	NA	TGTGCCAGCAGGGGGACAAGCAACCCCGGGGAGCAGTTCTTC	CASRGTSNPGEQFF
TRBV27	NA	TRBJ2-1	NA	TGTGCCAGCAGTACCCCCGTCGGTGAGCAGTTCTTC	CASSTPVGEQFF
TRBV4-1	NA	TRBJ2-1	NA	TGCGCCAGCAGCCAAGATGGTCCGAGCTCCTACAATGAGCAGTTCTTC	CASSQDGPSSYNEQFF
TRBV28	NA	TRBJ2-7	TRBD1	TGTGCCAGCAGTTTTGGAGGGACAGGGTTCAACGAGCAGTACTTC	CASSFGGTGFNEQYF
TRBV27	NA	TRBJ2-7	NA	TGTGCCAGCAGTTTATGGGGACGGGGGACCTACGAGCAGTACTTC	CASSLWGRGTYEQYF
TRBV7-3	NA	TRBJ1-2	NA	TGTGCCAGCAGTCCCGCTACAGATAACTATGGCTACACCTTC	CASSPATDNYGYTF
TRBV30	NA	TRBJ2-2	TRBD2	TGTGCCTGGAGGGGACTAGCTAACACCGGGGAGCTGTTTTTT	CAWRGLANTGELFF
TRBV10-3	NA	TRBJ1-5	TRBD1	TGTGCCATCAGTTTAGGACAGGGGGATAATCAGCCCCAGCATTTT	CAISLGQGDNQPQHF
TRBV9	NA	TRBJ2-7	TRBD1	TGTGCCAGCAGCCCCTTCCCGGGACAGGGTAACCACGAGCAGTACTTC	CASSPFPGQGNHEQYF
TRBV15	once	TRBJ2-7	NA	TGTGCCACCAGCGCCAAGCCCGGGGGGCCCCCCTACGAGCAGTACTTC	CATSAKPGGPPYEQYF
TRBV4-2	once	TRBJ1-2	TRBD1	TGTGCCAGCAGCCAAACCCGGGACAGGGGCGGCTACACCTTC	CASSQTRDRGGYTF
TRBV2	NA	TRBJ2-5	NA	TGTGCCAGCACCGGCAGGTCCAGAGCAGAGACCCAGTACTTC	CASTGRSRAETQYF
TRBV19	few	TRBJ2-3	NA	TGTGCCAGTAGTAGGGCCAGAAGCACAGATACGCAGTATTTT	CASSRARSTDTQYF
TRBV18	once	TRBJ1-3	NA	TGTGCCAGCTCACTCCTTGGCGGGGGCGAAAACACCATATATTTT	CASSLLGGGENTIYF
TRBV2	NA	TRBJ2-5	TRBD1	TGTGCCAGCAGGGGGGACAGGGCCCAAGAGACCCAGTACTTC	CASRGDRAQETQYF
TRBV6-1	NA	TRBJ1-3	NA	TGTGCCAGCAGTGAAGCGGGAGGGTACTCTGGAAACACCATATATTTT	CASSEAGGYSGNTIYF
TRBV29-1	few	TRBJ1-2	TRBD1	TGCAGCGCCGAGGGGGACAGGGCAGGGTACTATGGCTACACCTTC	CSAEGDRAGYYGYTF
TRBV19	NA	TRBJ1-3	NA	TGTGCCAGTAGTAGTCCCAGGTCTGGAAACACCATATATTTT	CASSSPRSGNTIYF
TRBV19	NA	TRBJ2-1	TRBD2	TGTGCCAGTAGTTCACGGACTAGCGGGAGGGCCGGGAGCTCCTACAATGAGCAGTTCTTC	CASSSRTSGRAGSSYNEQFF
TRBV27	NA	TRBJ2-1	NA	TGTGCCAGCAGTTTTTCCCGCGGCGGGGACTCCTACAATGAGCAGTTCTTC	CASSFSRGGDSYNEQFF
TRBV9	NA	TRBJ1-6	TRBD1	TGTGCCAGCAGCCAAAGGGGGCAGGGTGCTTCACCCCTCCACTTT	CASSQRGQGASPLHF
TRBV7-2	NA	TRBJ1-1	NA	TGTGCCAGCAGTGGACAGTTGAACACTGAAGCTTTCTTT	CASSGQLNTEAFF
TRBV4-2	NA	TRBJ2-2	NA	TGTGCCAGCAGCCAAGGGTACAGGGTGACCGGGGAGCTGTTTTTT	CASSQGYRVTGELFF
TRBV28	NA	TRBJ1-2	NA	TGTGCCAGCAGTTTACTTACAGGCCTTGGCTACACCTTC	CASSLLTGLGYTF
TRBV27	NA	TRBJ2-7	NA	TGTGCCAGCAGTCCAGACCGGACAGAGCCCTACGAGCAGTACTTC	CASSPDRTEPYEQYF
TRBV11-1	NA	TRBJ1-6	TRBD1	TGTGCCAGCAGCCAGAGACAGGGAGCGATCCCTCCACCCCTCCACTTT	CASSQRQGAIPPPLHF
TRBV6-5	NA	TRBJ1-1	NA	TGTGCCAGCACCGCACAGGCCCCTGTCACTGAAGCTTTCTTT	CASTAQAPVTEAFF
TRBV10-3	NA	TRBJ2-1	TRBD2	TGTGCCATCAGTGAAAGACTAGCGGCGAGCTCCTACAATGAGCAGTTCTTC	CAISERLAASSYNEQFF